A single sample gave rise to the 30 T cell receptor beta chains below, sequenced in a study of OX40 agonist ivuxolimab in advanced cancers. Only in-frame clones appear in the TCRdb table, and some are missing; sequencing was by immunoSEQ multiplex PCR. The repertoire includes around 84,000 clones, about 93% of them detected once, and about 10% sits in the top ten. The specimen comprised CD4+ or CD8+ T cells sorted from blood, sampled in a trial of the OX40 agonist ivuxolimab. All receptors derive from an adult with an advanced solid tumor such as melanoma, head and neck, liver or kidney cancer.

The chain combines TRBV7-9 with TRBJ2-3; 10 bases line up with TRBD2. V lost 10 bases and J lost 6; bases outside the gene matches: 13. CDR1 is SEHNR and CDR2 is FQNEAQ in the germline V gene (reference sequence). The length of the CDR3 is 15 residues. CDR3 in DNA: TGTGCCACCAGGTATTCGCTAGCGGGAGATGATACGCAGTATTTT. Protein product: CATRYSLAGDDTQYF.

V and J are TRBV9 and TRBJ1-2, with TRBD1 identical over 8 bases. This CDR3 contains 15 residues. V trimming: 3 bases; J trimming: 8 bases; junction bases outside the gene matches: 12. Per the germline V gene, CDR1 is SGDLS and CDR2 is YYNGEE. DNA for the CDR3: TGTGCCAGCAGCGCATCCGGGACAGGACGCCTAGGCTACACCTTC. Protein sequence: CASSASGTGRLGYTF.

The rearrangement links TRBV7-3 to TRBJ2-7; 9 positions agree with TRBD1. The CDR3 totals 15 residues. Germline lookup yields CDR1 SGHTA and CDR2 FQGTGA. V dropped 5 bases and J dropped 1; count of bases not matched to a gene: 6. The CDR3: CASSVGTGLSYEQYF. CDR3 DNA: TGTGCCAGCAGCGTTGGGACAGGGTTGTCCTACGAGCAGTACTTC.

The J gene is TRBJ2-7, the V gene TRBV4-3, with D tentatively TRBD2 (6 bases). The length of the CDR3 is 18 residues. Germline CDR1 LGHNA, CDR2 YSLEER. Trimming pared 3 bases from V and 0 bases from J, leaving 21 bases between. This CDR3 reads CASSQETRSWGSSYEQYF. Here the CDR3 DNA reads TGCGCCAGCAGCCAGGAGACTAGGAGTTGGGGGAGCTCCTACGAGCAGTACTTC.

The CDR3 sequence: CASSHFRLSSYEQYF. The DNA for the CDR3 is TGCGCCAGCAGCCATTTTAGGTTGAGCTCCTACGAGCAGTACTTC. The chain carries TRBV4-3 and TRBJ2-7; D is ambiguous. CDR1 is LGHNA and CDR2 is YSLEER in the germline V gene. The CDR3 spans 15 residues. V lost 3 bases and J 0 bases, leaving 12 bases between the germline ends.

The V and J genes are TRBV6-6 and TRBJ1-5; unclear D gene. This CDR3 comprises 14 residues. Germline V lookup: CDR1 MNHNY, CDR2 SVGAGI (reference sequence). Trimming removed 2 bases at V and 7 bases at J, with 12 bases between. The CDR3 DNA follows: TGTGCCAGCAGTTACGATTTAGTGGGCCAGCCCCAGCATTTT. Translated: CASSYDLVGQPQHF.

This chain's CDR3 is CASRSTTGELFF. The CDR3 region has the DNA TGTGCCAGCAGATCGACAACCGGGGAGCTGTTTTTT. The chain employs TRBV7-9 and TRBJ2-2, with D uncertain. CDR1 and CDR2 from the germline V gene are SEHNR and FQNEAQ (reference sequence). V lost 6 bases to trimming and J lost 5 bases, with 7 bases between them. The CDR3 has 12 amino acids.

V gene TRBV25-1 combines with J gene TRBJ2-7, with D possibly matching TRBD2 (5 bases). CDR1 and CDR2 (germline): MGHDK, SYGVNS. The V gene lost 5 bases and the J gene lost 6 bases, with 11 bases spanning the gap. CDR3 size: 12 residues. The CDR3: CASSTGFGEQYF. The CDR3, as DNA: TGTGCCAGCAGTACGGGGTTCGGCGAGCAGTACTTC.

This rearrangement joins TRBV11-1 to TRBJ2-7, with D possibly matching TRBD1 (5 bases). Germline-derived CDR1 and CDR2 are SGHAT and FQDESV (reference sequence). The V gene lost 0 bases and the J gene lost 2 bases, with 11 bases spanning the gap. This CDR3 is 15 amino acids long. The CDR3: CASSLAGVGPYEQYF. The CDR3 DNA reads TGTGCCAGCAGCTTAGCAGGGGTAGGGCCCTACGAGCAGTACTTC.

V and J are TRBV5-6 and TRBJ1-5; a weak D match, TRBD1 (6 bases). CDR1 and CDR2 from the germline V gene are SGHDT and YYEEEE. The CDR3 is made up of 17 amino acids. Trimming removed 2 bases at V and 0 bases at J, with 15 bases between. The CDR3, as DNA: TGTGCCAGCAGCTTTGCGGCGGGGGCTAGTAGCAATCAGCCCCAGCATTTT. Its translation: CASSFAAGASSNQPQHF.

The V and J genes are TRBV19 and TRBJ2-7; 9 bases match TRBD1. V lost 3 bases and J lost 3; bases outside the gene matches: 6. This CDR3 has 15 amino acids. Germline values: CDR1 LNHDA, CDR2 SQIVND (reference sequence). The CDR3 loop is CASSIRTGDYYEQYF. The CDR3 nucleotides are TGTGCCAGTAGTATTAGGACAGGGGATTACTACGAGCAGTACTTC.

The chain links TRBV5-4 to TRBJ2-2, with D possibly matching TRBD1 (5 bases). CDR3 length equals 13 residues. Germline lookup yields CDR1 SGHNT and CDR2 YYREEE (reference sequence). Trimming pared 4 bases from V and 7 bases from J, leaving 11 bases between. The CDR3 DNA reads as TGTGCCAGCAGCCTCTTAAGGGGCGGGGAGCTGTTTTTT. It is translated as CASSLLRGGELFF.

The genes are TRBV6-4 and TRBJ2-3; maybe TRBD1 (5 bases). With 3 bases removed from V and 0 bases from J, the gap between germline ends came to 10 bases. Germline CDR1 and CDR2: MRHNA and SNTAGT. CDR3 length: 15 amino acids. CDR3 bases: TGTGCCAGCAGTGAGGGGCAGGGAAGCACAGATACGCAGTATTTT. It encodes CASSEGQGSTDTQYF.

The chain has TRBV19 and TRBJ1-4; weak D call: TRBD1 (6 bases). V was pared by 8 bases and J by 5 bases, with 12 bases between. The germline gives CDR1 LNHDA, CDR2 SQIVND (reference sequence). The CDR3 contains 13 residues. CDR3 DNA sequence: TGTGCCAGTTCAGGGGACTTCAATGAAAAACTGTTTTTT. It is translated as CASSGDFNEKLFF.

The rearrangement links TRBV27 to TRBJ2-1; D gene unclear. The CDR3 has 13 amino acids. The ends were cut back, 5 bases at V and 0 bases at J, with 5 bases in the middle. The germline gives CDR1 MNHEY, CDR2 SMNVEV (reference sequence). This CDR3 reads CASSRDSYNEQFF. CDR3 in DNA: TGTGCCAGCAGTAGGGACTCCTACAATGAGCAGTTCTTC.

The V and J genes are TRBV9 and TRBJ1-1; a possible D gene is TRBD1 (6 bases). This CDR3 has 14 amino acids. The V gene's germline CDR1 is SGDLS and CDR2 YYNGEE. Deletions cut 4 bases from V and 4 bases from J, with 14 bases between. CDR3 DNA: TGTGCCAGCAGCAGCCTGACAGGTCTCACTGAAGCTTTCTTT. Translated, it gives CASSSLTGLTEAFF.

The CDR3 DNA sequence: TGTGCCTGGAGGGAGGGTAGCGGGGCCTACGAGCAGTACTTC. It yields the protein CAWREGSGAYEQYF. This chain uses TRBV30 with TRBJ2-7, with TRBD2 matching over 8 bases. Germline loops: CDR1 GTSNPN, CDR2 SVGIG (reference sequence). This CDR3 is built from 14 residues. Unmatched junction bases numbered 6, after V lost 3 bases and J lost 2 bases.

In its sample, this clone was seen once. The V gene is TRBV9, the J gene TRBJ2-3; D is perhaps TRBD2 (5 bases). Trimming took 0 bases from V and 5 from J, leaving 16 bases between them. Germline assignment: CDR1 SGDLS and CDR2 YYNGEE. The CDR3 is 16 amino acids. The CDR3 DNA sequence: TGTGCCAGCAGCGTAGGCCTGGGCGGGTCGGGAGATACGCAGTATTTT. It encodes CASSVGLGGSGDTQYF.

The chain is built from TRBV28 and TRBJ1-2, with D unclear. This CDR3 comprises 13 residues. CDR1 is MDHEN, CDR2 SYDVKM, per germline. V lost 3 bases to trimming and J lost 5 bases, with 10 bases between them. The CDR3 is CASSFMSGYGYTF. The DNA for the CDR3 is TGTGCCAGCAGTTTCATGAGTGGGTATGGCTACACCTTC.

Within the sample, this clone is medium-sized. V usage is TRBV9 and J usage is TRBJ2-1, with D uncertain. This CDR3 region has 15 residues. The germline CDR1 and CDR2 sequences are SGDLS and YYNGEE. The V end lost 0 bases, the J end lost 0 bases, and 7 bases lay between the germline ends. CDR3 nucleotide sequence: TGTGCCAGCAGCGTAGAGTCCAGCTCCTACAATGAGCAGTTCTTC. Translated, it gives CASSVESSSYNEQFF.

V gene TRBV19 combines with J gene TRBJ2-7; TRBD2 might be the D (5 bases). The CDR3 spans 15 residues. Germline CDR1 reads LNHDA; CDR2 reads SQIVND (reference sequence). The V gene lost 6 bases and the J gene lost 0 bases, with 15 bases spanning the gap. The DNA of the CDR3 is TGTGCCAGTAGATTCCTAGCTGAGAGCTCCTACGAGCAGTACTTC. It yields the protein CASRFLAESSYEQYF.

The chain couples TRBV30 to TRBJ2-6; the D is unclear. Germline assignment: CDR1 GTSNPN and CDR2 SVGIG (reference sequence). CDR3 length: 13 residues. V lost 1 base, J lost 3 bases, and 4 bases lay in between. CDR3 residues: CAWSGVGANVLTF. In DNA, the CDR3 is TGTGCCTGGAGTGGGGTTGGGGCCAACGTCCTGACTTTC.

A few counts support this clone. This chain links TRBV9 with TRBJ1-1; D not certain. The CDR3 totals 13 residues. The germline V gene has CDR1 SGDLS and CDR2 YYNGEE. Trimming took off 4 bases at V and 3 bases at J, with 10 bases between the two ends. CDR3 amino acids: CASSPYLYTEAFF. The CDR3 region has the DNA TGTGCCAGCAGCCCTTACTTGTACACTGAAGCTTTCTTT.

This clone has a handful of counts. The sample contains more than one DNA sequence encoding this CDR3. V and J are TRBV10-2 and TRBJ2-7, with no clear D. From germline, CDR1 is WSHSY and CDR2 SAAADI. Between the trimmed V and J ends, which lost 2 bases and 2 bases, there was a span of 1 base. This CDR3 spans 11 amino acids. The CDR3 bases are TGCGCCAGCAGTGAGGCCTACGAGCAGTACTTC. Encoded protein: CASSEAYEQYF.

The J gene is TRBJ2-5, the V gene TRBV9; D perhaps matches TRBD2 (6 bases). Germline-derived CDR1 and CDR2 are SGDLS and YYNGEE. Deletions cut 0 bases from V and 2 bases from J, with 8 bases between. The CDR3 is 14 residues long. The CDR3 loop reads CASSVAAGQETQYF. CDR3 nucleotides: TGTGCCAGCAGCGTAGCGGCGGGACAAGAGACCCAGTACTTC.

As DNA, the CDR3 is TGTGCCAGCAGTTACTCGTTGAGCACAGATACGCAGTATTTT. Protein: CASSYSLSTDTQYF. This sequence joins TRBV6-5 and TRBJ2-3; unclear D gene. CDR3 length: 14 residues. The V end lost 0 bases, the J end lost 0 bases, and 4 bases lay between the germline ends. From germline, CDR1 is MNHEY and CDR2 SVGAGI.

This rearrangement joins TRBV27 to TRBJ2-5, with TRBD1 matching over 7 bases. CDR3 length: 16 amino acids. Germline CDR1 reads MNHEY; CDR2 reads SMNVEV (reference sequence). Losses at the gene ends were 3 bases for V and 4 bases for J; bases not matched to a gene: 11. In nucleotides, the CDR3 is TGTGCCAGCAGTTTCCGAGGGACAGACTCGTTAGAGACCCAGTACTTC. Protein: CASSFRGTDSLETQYF.

The J gene is TRBJ2-3, the V gene TRBV9; D assignment may be TRBD1 or TRBD2 (5 bases each). The germline V gene has CDR1 SGDLS and CDR2 YYNGEE. With 4 bases removed from V and 3 bases from J, the gap between germline ends came to 27 bases. This CDR3 is built from 19 residues. The CDR3 protein is CASSIPQRGEAGNTDTQYF. The CDR3 DNA sequence: TGTGCCAGCAGCATCCCCCAGAGGGGCGAGGCGGGCAATACAGATACGCAGTATTTT.

The gene calls are TRBV9 and TRBJ2-3, with TRBD2 as a possible D gene (6 bases). Germline CDR1 reads SGDLS; CDR2 reads YYNGEE. The CDR3 contains 13 residues. V shed 7 bases and J shed 1 base, with 10 bases lying between them. The DNA of the CDR3 is TGTGCCAGCGGTCGCGGGGGCACAGATACGCAGTATTTT. Translated: CASGRGGTDTQYF.

The genes are TRBV13 and TRBJ2-5; D call uncertain. The J call may be wrong; the DNA end is better matched by TRBJ2-7. The CDR3 totals 13 residues. Germline values: CDR1 PRHDT, CDR2 FYEKMQ (reference sequence). The CDR3 region has the DNA TGTGCCAGCAGCTTATTGCAGGACTACGAGCAGTACTTC. The encoded protein is CASSLLQDYEQYF.